The 27 T cell receptor beta chains presented below share a single source sample, sequenced in a study of T cell repertoires in cytomegalovirus infection. TCRdb redid the calling of the reads with MiXCR, one entry per CDR3 protein. There are about 140,000 distinct CDR3 sequences in the sample; 6.5% occur only once, and under 20% lies in the top ten. The specimen sequenced was PBMCs. The receptors were gathered from a human donor in good health (CMV status not recorded). Some clones in this sample may be carry-over from other donors' samples.

This clonotype was observed at least ten times. The chain links TRBV27 to TRBJ1-6; weak D call: TRBD1 (6 bases). The germline V gene has CDR1 MNHEY and CDR2 SMNVEV (reference sequence). The V gene lost 7 bases and the J gene lost 7 bases, with 17 bases spanning the gap. This CDR3 is 15 amino acids long. The CDR3 spells CASTLGGAGNSPLHF. CDR3 in DNA: TGTGCCAGCACCCTAGGGGGGGCAGGCAATTCACCCCTCCACTTT.

This clonotype has at least ten counts. The CDR3 DNA reads TGTGCCAGCAGCCCACCGGGACAGGGGCAAGAGACCCAGTACTTC. Its protein product is CASSPPGQGQETQYF. This chain connects TRBV7-2 to TRBJ2-5; 10 bases fit TRBD1. CDR3 length equals 15 residues. Trimming cost V 5 bases and J 2 bases; bases outside gene matches: 5. The germline CDR1 and CDR2 sequences are SGHTA and FQGNSA.

V and J are TRBV12-3 or TRBV12-4 and TRBJ1-1; no reliable D call. CDR3 length equals 13 residues. V lost 2 bases, J lost 6 bases, and 10 bases lay in between. The CDR3 loop reads CASSLYSTPEAFF. The DNA of the CDR3 is TGTGCCAGCAGTTTATATTCTACCCCTGAAGCTTTCTTT.

This clonotype was observed at least ten times. V usage is TRBV6-2 or TRBV6-3 and J usage is TRBJ1-6; D unresolved. V was cut by 5 bases and J by 8 bases, with 19 bases left in between. The CDR3 has 16 amino acids. Germline CDR1 MNHEY, CDR2 SVGEGT. CDR3 in DNA: TGTGCCAGCAGTCTCCTTGGGAGGCAGCGGGATTCACCCCTCCACTTT. Its protein is CASSLLGRQRDSPLHF.

This clonotype was picked up many times. The chain links TRBV29-1 to TRBJ2-5; TRBD2 aligns across 12 bases. The junction had 11 bases not matched to a gene; V was cut back by 8 bases and J by 4 bases. Germline assignment: CDR1 SQVTM and CDR2 ANQGSEA. The CDR3 has 15 amino acids. The CDR3 loop is CSSWTSGEIGETQYF. CDR3 in DNA: TGCAGCTCCTGGACTAGCGGGGAGATCGGAGAGACCCAGTACTTC.

The sample holds many counts of this clonotype. The gene calls are TRBV12-3 or TRBV12-4 and TRBJ1-4; D is unresolved. This CDR3 has 16 residues. Deletions cut 1 base from V and 7 bases from J, with 16 bases between. CDR3 sequence: CASSLGPRPAAEKLFF. The CDR3 DNA reads as TGTGCCAGCAGTTTAGGGCCCCGGCCAGCTGCTGAAAAACTGTTTTTT.

This clonotype has at least ten counts. This chain joins TRBV28 and TRBJ2-7, with 11 positions matching TRBD2. This CDR3 comprises 18 residues. The V gene's germline CDR1 is MDHEN and CDR2 SYDVKM. Trimming removed 6 bases from V and 0 bases from J; junction bases left unmatched: 13. The CDR3 loop reads CASSPIEGLAGGSYEQYF. The CDR3, as DNA: TGTGCCAGCAGCCCAATCGAGGGGCTAGCGGGAGGCTCCTACGAGCAGTACTTC. Drawing the rest from reference TRBV28 and TRBJ2-7, the complete variable domain is DVKVTQSSRYLVKRTGEKVFLECVQDMDHENMFWYRQDPGLGLRLIYFSYDVKMKEKGDIPEGYSVSREKKERFSLILESASTNQTSMYLCASSPIEGLAGGSYEQYFGPGTRLTVT.

This clonotype showed up just a few times. J is TRBJ2-1 and V is TRBV15; 10 bases line up with TRBD2. V dropped 1 base and J dropped 8; count of bases not matched to a gene: 8. The CDR3 spans 16 residues. The germline V gene encodes CDR1 LNHNV and CDR2 YYDKDF (reference sequence). The CDR3 loop is CATSRGASGGFDEQFF. The CDR3 DNA reads TGTGCCACCAGCAGAGGGGCTAGCGGGGGATTTGATGAGCAGTTCTTC.

The table lists this clonotype with many counts. The genes are TRBV29-1 and TRBJ1-1; D gene unclear. Per germline, CDR1 SQVTM and CDR2 ANQGSEA. Between the trimmed V and J ends, which lost 6 bases and 3 bases, there was a span of 14 bases. The CDR3 has 13 amino acids. The CDR3 reads CSVRDPKHTEAFF. The CDR3 coding sequence is TGCAGCGTGCGGGATCCTAAGCACACTGAAGCTTTCTTT.

The chain's CDR3 is CASGLVPLGQGMKTQYF. CDR3 nucleotide sequence: TGTGCTAGTGGTTTGGTACCTTTGGGACAGGGGATGAAGACCCAGTACTTC. This chain connects TRBV12-5 to TRBJ2-5, with 10 bases that match TRBD1. CDR3 size: 17 residues. CDR1 and CDR2 (germline): LGHNT, FRNRAP. With 0 bases clipped from V and 6 bases from J, the junction kept 10 bases outside the gene matches.

This sequence joins TRBV12-3 or TRBV12-4 and TRBJ2-3; D possibly matches TRBD1 or TRBD2 (5 bases each). The CDR3 totals 16 residues. V lost 6 bases to trimming and J lost 1 base, with 17 bases between them. CDR3 region: CASSRPLGPGTDTQYF. CDR3 nucleotide sequence: TGTGCCAGCAGCCGCCCCTTGGGACCGGGCACAGATACGCAGTATTTT.

This clonotype came up many times. The chain is built from TRBV24-1 and TRBJ2-3; the D gene is possibly TRBD2 (6 bases). This CDR3 spans 14 amino acids. The germline CDR1 and CDR2 sequences are KGHDR and SFDVKD. V lost 4 bases, J lost 2 bases, and 9 bases lay in between. The CDR3 protein is CATSEGLLTDTQYF. DNA for the CDR3: TGTGCCACCAGTGAGGGACTCCTCACAGATACGCAGTATTTT.

A few counts support this clonotype. The chain recombines TRBV29-1 with TRBJ2-5; perhaps TRBD1 as D (6 bases). Germline assignment: CDR1 SQVTM and CDR2 ANQGSEA. V gave up 4 bases and J gave up 2 bases, with 14 bases separating them. The CDR3 has 14 residues. CDR3 region: CSVARTVNQETQYF. The CDR3 DNA reads as TGCAGCGTTGCTCGGACAGTAAATCAAGAGACCCAGTACTTC.

The chain uses TRBV5-1 and TRBJ2-5; 7 bases align to TRBD2. Germline CDR1 SGHRS, CDR2 YFSETQ. With V trimmed by 3 bases and J by 4 bases, 15 bases remained unmatched. The CDR3 is 17 residues long. The CDR3 DNA reads as TGCGCCAGCAGCTGGGGCCGACTAGCACTTGAGAGAGAGACCCAGTACTTC. Its translation is CASSWGRLALERETQYF.

This clonotype was found a few times. The V and J genes are TRBV4-1 and TRBJ1-6; D might be TRBD1 (6 bases). CDR1 and CDR2 (germline): MGHRA, YSYEKL. V lost 5 bases, J lost 0 bases, and 11 bases lay in between. CDR3 length: 16 residues. The CDR3 loop is CASSRTASSYNSPLHF. CDR3 nucleotide sequence: TGCGCCAGCAGCAGGACAGCGAGCTCCTATAATTCACCCCTCCACTTT.

Many counts were recorded for this clonotype. The chain employs TRBV7-2 and TRBJ1-6; D remains unclear. Germline V gene sequence: CDR1 SGHTA, CDR2 FQGNSA. CDR3 size: 13 residues. V gave up 2 bases and J gave up 8 bases, with 7 bases separating them. The chain's CDR3 is CASSLRSDSPLHF. CDR3 in DNA: TGTGCCAGCAGCTTAAGATCTGATTCACCCCTCCACTTT. The whole variable domain, filled in from reference TRBV7-2 and TRBJ1-6, reads GAGVSQSPSNKVTEKGKDVELRCDPISGHTALYWYRQSLGQGLEFLIYFQGNSAPDKSGLPSDRFSAERTGGSVSTLTIQRTQQEDSAVYLCASSLRSDSPLHFGNGTRLTVT.

This clonotype was observed a few times. The chain couples TRBV4-3 to TRBJ1-1, with TRBD1 identical over 8 bases. This CDR3 spans 16 amino acids. The V gene end was trimmed by 0 bases and the J gene end by 5 bases; junction bases not matched to a gene: 8. Germline CDR1 is LGHNA and CDR2 is YSLEER. In nucleotides, the CDR3 is TGCGCCAGCAGCCAAGATCTCAGAGACAGGGGTACTGAAGCTTTCTTT. It translates to CASSQDLRDRGTEAFF.

A few counts support this clonotype. This chain connects TRBV15 to TRBJ2-1, with TRBD2 as a possible D gene (5 bases). Looked up from germline, CDR1 is LNHNV and CDR2 is YYDKDF (reference sequence). This CDR3 has 12 residues. The germline V and J ends were trimmed by 3 bases and 9 bases, with 9 bases remaining between them. This chain's CDR3 is CATSSAGGEQFF. Written as DNA, the CDR3 is TGTGCCACCAGCAGTGCCGGAGGTGAGCAGTTCTTC.

This clonotype was seen at least ten times. The chain recombines TRBV7-2 with TRBJ2-7; no clear D gene. There are 12 residues in the CDR3. Germline CDR1 and CDR2: SGHTA and FQGNSA. Trimming pared 1 base from V and 7 bases from J, leaving 8 bases between. The CDR3 sequence is CASSLVGREQYF. The DNA for the CDR3 is TGTGCCAGCAGCTTAGTAGGTCGTGAGCAGTACTTC.

This clonotype turned up a few times. V usage is TRBV28 and J usage is TRBJ2-5; D might be TRBD1 (6 bases). This CDR3 is built from 14 residues. The germline V gene has CDR1 MDHEN and CDR2 SYDVKM. V gave up 6 bases and J gave up 4 bases, with 15 bases separating them. The CDR3 is CASSNRDVGETQYF. CDR3 DNA: TGTGCCAGCAGCAACAGGGACGTGGGAGAGACCCAGTACTTC.

Ten or more counts support this clonotype. J is TRBJ2-3 and V is TRBV7-2, with D unclear. CDR3 length: 13 residues. Germline CDR1 is SGHTA and CDR2 is FQGNSA. Trimming took 2 bases from V and 3 from J, leaving 6 bases between them. CDR3 in amino acids: CASSLSHTDTQYF. The DNA for the CDR3 is TGTGCCAGCAGCTTAAGCCATACAGATACGCAGTATTTT.

The CDR3 reads CSASPQMGFGNSPLHF. DNA of the CDR3: TGCAGTGCTAGCCCGCAGATGGGGTTCGGGAATTCACCCCTCCACTTT. The chain couples TRBV20-1 to TRBJ1-6; D is ambiguous. Germline values: CDR1 DFQATT, CDR2 SNEGSKA (reference sequence). Trimming stripped 3 bases from V and 7 bases from J, with 19 bases between. This CDR3 contains 16 residues.

This clonotype was seen more than once but under ten times. CDR3 residues: CSVRLDTQYF. CDR3 in DNA: TGCAGCGTTCGTCTGGATACGCAGTATTTT. This sequence joins TRBV29-1 and TRBJ2-3, with D uncertain. This CDR3 contains 10 residues. V lost 5 bases, J lost 6 bases, and 6 bases lay in between. In germline, CDR1 is SQVTM, CDR2 ANQGSEA.

This clonotype came up many times. V gene TRBV7-2 combines with J gene TRBJ1-3; D is perhaps TRBD1 (5 bases). Trimming shortened V by 0 bases and J by 0 bases, and 9 bases separated the two germline ends. The CDR3 consists of 16 residues. Germline-derived CDR1 and CDR2 are SGHTA and FQGNSA. The CDR3 DNA reads TGTGCCAGCAGCTTAGCGGGCAGGGTCTCTGGAAACACCATATATTTT. Residues: CASSLAGRVSGNTIYF. Looking up the rest from reference TRBV7-2 and TRBJ1-3 gives the full variable domain: GAGVSQSPSNKVTEKGKDVELRCDPISGHTALYWYRQSLGQGLEFLIYFQGNSAPDKSGLPSDRFSAERTGGSVSTLTIQRTQQEDSAVYLCASSLAGRVSGNTIYFGEGSWLTVV.

This clonotype was seen ten or more times. The chain combines TRBV5-8 with TRBJ2-1; D may match TRBD1 or TRBD2 (5 bases each). The CDR3 runs 16 residues. Germline assignment: CDR1 SGHTS and CDR2 YDEGEE. The ends were cut back, 1 base at V and 5 bases at J, with 16 bases in the middle. Here the CDR3 reads CASSLRLGLGDNEQFF. DNA of the CDR3: TGTGCCAGCAGCTTGCGTTTGGGGTTGGGGGACAATGAGCAGTTCTTC.

This clonotype occurred many times. The chain carries TRBV7-2 and TRBJ1-2; D possibly corresponds to TRBD1 (5 bases). The germline V gene encodes CDR1 SGHTA and CDR2 FQGNSA. The ends were cut back, 5 bases at V and 1 base at J, with 17 bases in the middle. CDR3 length equals 16 residues. The CDR3 spells CASSPYPGLDNYGYTF. Here the CDR3 DNA reads TGTGCCAGCAGCCCCTACCCGGGACTGGATAACTATGGCTACACCTTC.

This clonotype was counted at least ten times. This chain connects TRBV29-1 to TRBJ1-2; tentatively, D is TRBD1 (6 bases). CDR3 length: 12 amino acids. Deletions cut 6 bases from V and 8 bases from J, with 16 bases between. Germline CDR1 SQVTM, CDR2 ANQGSEA. The CDR3 DNA follows: TGCAGCGTGAGGACTTCAGGGGAAGGCTACACCTTC. It codes for CSVRTSGEGYTF.